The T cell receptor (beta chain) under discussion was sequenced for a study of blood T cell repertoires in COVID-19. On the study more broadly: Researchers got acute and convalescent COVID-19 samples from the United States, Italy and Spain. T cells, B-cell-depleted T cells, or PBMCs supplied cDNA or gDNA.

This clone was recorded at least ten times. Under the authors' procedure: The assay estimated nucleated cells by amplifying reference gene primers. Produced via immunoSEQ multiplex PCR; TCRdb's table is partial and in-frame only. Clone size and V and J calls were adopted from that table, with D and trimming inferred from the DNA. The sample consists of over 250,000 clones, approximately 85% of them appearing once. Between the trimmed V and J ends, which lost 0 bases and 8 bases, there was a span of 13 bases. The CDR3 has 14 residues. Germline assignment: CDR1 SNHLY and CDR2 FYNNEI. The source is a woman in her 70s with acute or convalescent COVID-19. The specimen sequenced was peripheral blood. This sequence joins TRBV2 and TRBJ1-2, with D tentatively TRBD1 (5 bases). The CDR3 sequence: CASSEALRAGGYTF. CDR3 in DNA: TGTGCCAGCAGTGAAGCGCTCAGGGCAGGGGGCTACACCTTC.